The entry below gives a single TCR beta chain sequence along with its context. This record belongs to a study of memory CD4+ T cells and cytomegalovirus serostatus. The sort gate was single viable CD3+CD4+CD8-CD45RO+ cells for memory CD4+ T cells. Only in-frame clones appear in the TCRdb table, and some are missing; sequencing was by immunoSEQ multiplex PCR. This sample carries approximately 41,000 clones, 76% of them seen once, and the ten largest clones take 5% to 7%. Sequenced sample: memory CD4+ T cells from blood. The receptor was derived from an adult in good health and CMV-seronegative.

CDR3 nucleotide sequence: TGTGCCAGCAGCCTACTCAGGGGTAACAATGAGCAGTTCTTC. Its translation: CASSLLRGNNEQFF. The rearrangement joins TRBV11-2 to TRBJ2-1; D is perhaps TRBD1 (6 bases). CDR1 is SGHAT, CDR2 FQNNGV, per germline. The V gene lost 5 bases and the J gene lost 5 bases, with 13 bases spanning the gap. The CDR3 is 14 residues long.